This T cell receptor (beta chain) was captured by sequencing in a study of cytomegalovirus exposure and HLA in healthy donors. Primers included in the PCR were 60 Vbeta and 13 Jbeta primers. Authors' data handling: There were about 80 million unique TCR beta chains by a later count, and around 10 million of them were shared. The protocol was immunoSEQ multiplex PCR, while the TCRdb copy is restricted to in-frame clones and leaves out a portion. Clone size and V and J calls were adopted from that table, with D and trimming inferred from the DNA. The data contain 150,000 to 200,000 clones, approximately 81% of them singletons. Study-level findings and limits: Analysis was carried out at a later point, and it linked a missense DCLRE1C variant to TCR beta V- and J-gene trimming. A later analysis found common viral pathogens apparently linked to several of the most significant clusters.

Healthy bone marrow donors made up the cohort. The CDR3 extends over 14 amino acids. Per germline, CDR1 WSHSY and CDR2 SAAADI. Trimming took off 2 bases at V and 3 bases at J, with 10 bases between the two ends. To note about this clone: Its antigen is unidentified.

The chain joins TRBV10-2 to TRBJ1-2, with D maybe TRBD1 (5 bases). The clonotype comes from a man aged 18 to 30 in good health and CMV-seropositive. What was sequenced was PBMCs. The CDR3 DNA follows: TGCGCCAGCAGTGAGCGGGGGGGGTACTATGGCTACACCTTC. As protein: CASSERGGYYGYTF.